What follows are 20 T cell receptor beta chains derived from one specimen sequenced in a study of blood T cell repertoires in COVID-19. Profiled with immunoSEQ multiplex PCR; TCRdb holds only in-frame clones, not every one. The data show some 270,000 clones, 80% to 90% seen once. What was sequenced was peripheral blood. The receptors derive from a woman aged 40 to 55 who had recovered from COVID-19.

This clone appeared a single time. This rearrangement joins TRBV15 to TRBJ1-5; D is possibly TRBD1 (5 bases). From germline, CDR1 is LNHNV and CDR2 YYDKDF (reference sequence). The CDR3 runs 15 residues. V dropped 3 bases and J dropped 5 bases, with 14 bases sitting between them. CDR3 sequence: CATSRGLLWDQPQHF. In DNA, the CDR3 is TGTGCCACCAGCAGGGGGCTTCTATGGGATCAGCCCCAGCATTTT.

This sequence joins TRBV3-1 (or the pseudogene TRBV3-2) and TRBJ2-3, with no clear D. CDR1 is LGHDT, CDR2 YNNKEL, per germline (reference sequence). Trimming left V 2 bases short and J 3 bases short, with 6 bases between. CDR3 length: 13 amino acids. DNA for the CDR3: TGTGCCAGCAGCCAAATGTCTACAGATACGCAGTATTTT. Protein product: CASSQMSTDTQYF.

This clone was seen a single time. The genes are TRBV28 and TRBJ1-1, with a tentative D call TRBD1 (5 bases). V shed 5 bases and J shed 5 bases, with 9 bases lying between them. The CDR3 is 12 amino acids. CDR1 and CDR2 (germline): MDHEN, SYDVKM. CDR3 nucleotide sequence: TGTGCCAGCAGTCCAGGGTTTACTGAAGCTTTCTTT. It codes for CASSPGFTEAFF.

The chain links TRBV7-2 to TRBJ2-1, with TRBD2 matching 10 bases. V was pared by 4 bases and J by 6 bases, with 9 bases of the junction left unmatched. Germline-derived CDR1 and CDR2 are SGHTA and FQGNSA. There are 16 residues in the CDR3. The CDR3 spells CASSYSSGRGFNEQFF. CDR3 coding DNA: TGTGCCAGCAGCTACTCTAGCGGGAGAGGCTTCAATGAGCAGTTCTTC.

The chain couples TRBV5-6 to TRBJ1-2, with 8 bases lining up with TRBD1. Per germline, CDR1 SGHDT and CDR2 YYEEEE. V lost 2 bases to trimming and J lost 4 bases; unmatched junction nucleotides: 13. The CDR3 totals 17 residues. The CDR3 sequence is CASSLDPPGTGSYGYTF. The DNA for the CDR3 is TGTGCCAGCAGCTTAGACCCCCCCGGGACAGGAAGCTATGGCTACACCTTC.

The V gene is TRBV6-5, the J gene TRBJ2-2; D possibly corresponds to TRBD1 (6 bases). Per the germline V gene, CDR1 is MNHEY and CDR2 is SVGAGI. Trimming removed 6 bases at V and 3 bases at J, with 14 bases between. The CDR3 consists of 15 residues. Written as DNA, the CDR3 is TGTGCCAGCAGGAATGGCAGGGGCCACACCGGGGAGCTGTTTTTT. This sequence encodes CASRNGRGHTGELFF.

This sequence joins TRBV4-3 and TRBJ1-4, with D tentatively TRBD1 (5 bases). V gave up 0 bases and J gave up 8 bases, with 16 bases separating them. CDR3 size: 16 residues. The germline V gene has CDR1 LGHNA and CDR2 YSLEER. The CDR3 coding sequence is TGCGCCAGCAGCCAAGACATACGATCTCCAGGGGAAAAACTGTTTTTT. It specifies CASSQDIRSPGEKLFF.

The chain combines TRBV28 with TRBJ2-7; TRBD2 matches at 12 bases. Germline-derived CDR1 and CDR2 are MDHEN and SYDVKM. The junction had 6 bases not matched to a gene; V was cut back by 7 bases and J by 5 bases. This CDR3 is 14 amino acids long. The CDR3 DNA follows: TGTGCCAGCATCGCGGGACTAGCGGGTAACGAGCAGTACTTC. Its translation is CASIAGLAGNEQYF.

Worth noting for this clone: Other DNA variants within this sample encode the same CDR3. The V call is TRBV19, the J call TRBJ2-1, with D unresolved. CDR1 and CDR2 (germline): LNHDA, SQIVND (reference sequence). The CDR3 totals 11 residues. The ends were cut back, 3 bases at V and 6 bases at J, with 3 bases in the middle. CDR3 protein: CASSISNEQFF. CDR3 coding DNA: TGTGCCAGTAGTATCTCCAATGAGCAGTTCTTC.

In regard to this clone: Other DNA sequences from this sample encode an identical CDR3 as well. The chain has TRBV7-2 and TRBJ2-5; weak D call: TRBD2 (5 bases). The CDR3 contains 14 residues. Trimming pared 1 base from V and 1 base from J, leaving 7 bases between. Germline values: CDR1 SGHTA, CDR2 FQGNSA. The CDR3 protein is CASSLGGSQETQYF. DNA of the CDR3: TGTGCCAGCAGCTTAGGCGGGTCCCAAGAGACCCAGTACTTC.

The chain is built from TRBV19 and TRBJ1-1, with TRBD1 matching 7 bases. With V trimmed by 1 base and J by 8 bases, 4 bases remained unmatched. The CDR3 is made up of 13 amino acids. CDR1 LNHDA and CDR2 SQIVND come from the germline V gene (reference sequence). Written as DNA, the CDR3 is TGTGCCAGTAGTATAGCCCCGGACAGGGAAGCTTTCTTT. Amino acids: CASSIAPDREAFF.

This chain links TRBV28 with TRBJ2-6; possibly TRBD1 for D (6 bases). This CDR3 is built from 16 residues. Per the germline V gene, CDR1 is MDHEN and CDR2 is SYDVKM. V lost 6 bases and J 0 bases, leaving 12 bases between the germline ends. The CDR3 is CASSPDSYSGANVLTF. The CDR3 coding sequence is TGTGCCAGCAGCCCGGACAGCTACTCTGGGGCCAACGTCCTGACTTTC.

The chain joins TRBV5-1 to TRBJ1-4; TRBD1 aligns across 9 bases. V lost 2 bases to trimming and J lost 7 bases; unmatched junction nucleotides: 3. Germline V gives CDR1 SGHRS, CDR2 YFSETQ. The CDR3 spans 14 residues. CDR3 nucleotides: TGCGCCAGCAGCTTACAGGGGGCTCCTGAAAAACTGTTTTTT. Amino acid sequence: CASSLQGAPEKLFF. The variable domain in full, with the rest retrieved from reference TRBV5-1 and TRBJ1-4, is KAGVTQTPRYLIKTRGQQVTLSCSPISGHRSVSWYQQTPGQGLQFLFEYFSETQRNKGNFPGRFSGRQFSNSRSEMNVSTLELGDSALYLCASSLQGAPEKLFFGSGTQLSVL.

The rearrangement uses TRBV5-4 and TRBJ1-6; 11 nucleotides line up with TRBD1. The CDR3 length is 12 residues. J gave up 11 bases and V 9 bases, and 4 bases lay outside the gene matches. Germline loops: CDR1 SGHNT, CDR2 YYREEE (reference sequence). This CDR3 is CAMGQGGTPLHF. The DNA of the CDR3 is TGTGCCATGGGACAGGGGGGTACACCCCTCCACTTT.

The V gene is TRBV5-4, the J gene TRBJ2-2, with no clear D. This CDR3 contains 13 residues. CDR1 is SGHNT, CDR2 YYREEE, per germline (reference sequence). Trimming removed 3 bases at V and 5 bases at J, with 8 bases between. The CDR3 coding sequence is TGTGCCAGCAGCTCCCCCCGGACCGGGGAGCTGTTTTTT. Protein product: CASSSPRTGELFF. The full variable domain, with the rest looked up from reference TRBV5-4 and TRBJ2-2, is ETGVTQSPTHLIKTRGQQVTLRCSSQSGHNTVSWYQQALGQGPQFIFQYYREEENGRGNFPPRFSGLQFPNYSSELNVNALELDDSALYLCASSSPRTGELFFGEGSRLTVL.

V gene TRBV7-2 combines with J gene TRBJ1-2, with TRBD1 matching over 7 bases. V shed 6 bases and J 2 bases; nucleotides not matched to a gene: 3. The CDR3 consists of 13 residues. CDR1 and CDR2 (germline): SGHTA, FQGNSA. CDR3 loop: CASSPGQNYGYTF. CDR3 nucleotides: TGTGCCAGCAGTCCGGGACAGAACTATGGCTACACCTTC.

CDR3 region: CASIQTYSNQPQHF. CDR3 DNA sequence: TGTGCCAGCATTCAGACTTATAGCAATCAGCCCCAGCATTTT. The chain recombines TRBV28 with TRBJ1-5; D unresolved. In germline, CDR1 is MDHEN, CDR2 SYDVKM. The CDR3 runs to 14 residues. Trimming pared 7 bases from V and 0 bases from J, leaving 10 bases between.

The CDR3 loop reads CASSPFQDTQYF. In DNA, the CDR3 is TGTGCCAGCTCACCATTTCAGGATACGCAGTATTTT. The chain recombines TRBV18 with TRBJ2-3; D gene unclear. Trimming left V 2 bases short and J 6 bases short, with 6 bases between. This CDR3 is built from 12 residues. Germline loops: CDR1 KGHSH, CDR2 LQKENI.

The chain combines TRBV12-3 or TRBV12-4 with TRBJ1-5; the D gene is possibly TRBD1 (5 bases). The V end lost 7 bases, the J end lost 4 bases, and 11 bases lay between the germline ends. The CDR3 is 13 residues long. The CDR3 DNA reads TGTGCCAGCACCATCGGGGGGAATCAGCCCCAGCATTTT. It specifies CASTIGGNQPQHF.

The V and J genes are TRBV27 and TRBJ1-6; TRBD1 matches 9 bases. The CDR3 extends over 16 amino acids. Trimming at V came to 3 bases and at J to 6 bases, leaving 6 bases not matched to a gene. Per germline, CDR1 MNHEY and CDR2 SMNVEV (reference sequence). The CDR3 DNA follows: TGTGCCAGCAGTTTGAAAACAGGGGGCGGTAATTCACCCCTCCACTTT. Its protein product is CASSLKTGGGNSPLHF.